The rows below give T cell receptor beta chains drawn from one sample of a study of cytomegalovirus exposure and HLA in healthy donors. Clones were sequenced by immunoSEQ multiplex PCR, and TCRdb holds only the in-frame ones, with some missing. The sample yields roughly 260,000 clones, about 83% seen once. Sequences were obtained from PBMCs. These receptors were taken from a woman in her 40s in good health and CMV-seropositive. Each CDR3 is given with its conserved first and last residue. The D gene is left open where the match is weak. Clone sizes are given selectively: once, few, many, or a class where the clone is expanded.

v_gene: TRBV28
abundance: few
len: 14
j_gene: TRBJ2-7
d_gene: TRBD1
CDR3aa: CASRDPDRNYEQYF
CDR3nt: TGTGCCAGCAGAGATCCGGACAGGAACTACGAGCAGTACTTC

v_gene: TRBV19
abundance: NA
len: 14
j_gene: TRBJ2-2
d_gene: NA
CDR3aa: CASIGQLNTGELFF
CDR3nt: TGTGCCAGCATAGGACAGCTCAACACCGGGGAGCTGTTTTTT

v_gene: TRBV4-3
abundance: NA
len: 18
j_gene: TRBJ2-2
d_gene: NA
CDR3aa: CASSQELLEGGSHGELFF
CDR3nt: TGCGCCAGCAGCCAAGAGCTGTTGGAGGGAGGAAGTCACGGGGAGCTGTTTTTT

v_gene: TRBV20-1
abundance: NA
len: 11
j_gene: TRBJ2-1
d_gene: NA
CDR3aa: CSARVIDEQFF
CDR3nt: TGCAGTGCTAGAGTGATAGATGAGCAGTTCTTC

v_gene: TRBV11-3
abundance: NA
len: 14
j_gene: TRBJ1-4
d_gene: TRBD1
CDR3aa: CASGGDRINEKLFF
CDR3nt: TGTGCCAGCGGGGGGGACAGGATTAATGAAAAACTGTTTTTT

v_gene: TRBV30
abundance: NA
len: 13
j_gene: TRBJ1-1
d_gene: NA
CDR3aa: CAWTLEMNTEAFF
CDR3nt: TGTGCCTGGACTCTCGAGATGAACACTGAAGCTTTCTTT

v_gene: TRBV5-1
abundance: NA
len: 15
j_gene: TRBJ2-1
d_gene: TRBD2
CDR3aa: CASRASGSEYNEQFF
CDR3nt: TGCGCCAGCAGGGCTAGCGGGAGTGAGTATAATGAGCAGTTCTTC

v_gene: TRBV30
abundance: NA
len: 11
j_gene: TRBJ2-7
d_gene: NA
CDR3aa: CAFGGLGEQYF
CDR3nt: TGTGCCTTTGGGGGACTCGGCGAGCAGTACTTC

v_gene: TRBV7-8
abundance: NA
len: 14
j_gene: TRBJ2-2
d_gene: NA
CDR3aa: CASSLGADTGELFF
CDR3nt: TGTGCCAGCAGCTTAGGCGCCGACACCGGGGAGCTGTTTTTT

v_gene: TRBV21-1
abundance: once
len: 11
j_gene: TRBJ2-1
d_gene: NA
CDR3aa: CAGLGDNEQFF
CDR3nt: TGTGCGGGGCTAGGGGACAATGAGCAGTTCTTC

v_gene: TRBV27
abundance: NA
len: 15
j_gene: TRBJ1-4
d_gene: TRBD1
CDR3aa: CASSSAGTGVEKLFF
CDR3nt: TGTGCCAGCAGTTCCGCCGGGACAGGGGTAGAAAAACTGTTTTTT

v_gene: TRBV11-2
abundance: NA
len: 17
j_gene: TRBJ2-5
d_gene: TRBD2
CDR3aa: CASSLRDYPLYQETQYF
CDR3nt: TGTGCCAGCAGCCTGAGGGACTATCCTTTATACCAAGAGACCCAGTACTTC

v_gene: TRBV19
abundance: NA
len: 15
j_gene: TRBJ1-5
d_gene: NA
CDR3aa: CASKVGVYSNQPQHF
CDR3nt: TGTGCCAGTAAGGTCGGGGTCTATAGCAATCAGCCCCAGCATTTT

v_gene: TRBV5-1
abundance: NA
len: 16
j_gene: TRBJ2-3
d_gene: TRBD2
CDR3aa: CASSPGTSGSTDTQYF
CDR3nt: TGCGCCAGCAGCCCGGGGACTAGCGGGAGCACAGATACGCAGTATTTT

v_gene: TRBV30
abundance: NA
len: 16
j_gene: TRBJ1-2
d_gene: NA
CDR3aa: CAWGNRDKEPNYGYTF
CDR3nt: TGTGCCTGGGGGAACCGGGACAAAGAACCTAACTATGGCTACACCTTC

v_gene: TRBV4-2
abundance: NA
len: 15
j_gene: TRBJ2-7
d_gene: TRBD2
CDR3aa: CASSQGTSGPYEQYF
CDR3nt: TGTGCCAGCAGCCAAGGGACTAGCGGTCCCTACGAGCAGTACTTC

v_gene: TRBV7-3
abundance: NA
len: 16
j_gene: TRBJ1-1
d_gene: NA
CDR3aa: CASSPRPTGPNTEAFF
CDR3nt: TGTGCCAGCAGCCCCCGGCCTACAGGGCCGAACACTGAAGCTTTCTTT

v_gene: TRBV7-2
abundance: NA
len: 16
j_gene: TRBJ2-5
d_gene: TRBD2
CDR3aa: CASSLGLAVGGETQYF
CDR3nt: TGTGCCAGCAGCTTAGGCCTAGCGGTTGGGGGGGAGACCCAGTACTTC

v_gene: TRBV11-2
abundance: NA
len: 14
j_gene: TRBJ1-1
d_gene: TRBD1
CDR3aa: CASSAGQGRTEAFF
CDR3nt: TGTGCCAGCAGCGCGGGACAGGGGCGAACTGAAGCTTTCTTT

v_gene: TRBV6-4
abundance: NA
len: 12
j_gene: TRBJ2-1
d_gene: NA
CDR3aa: CASSDSRNEQFF
CDR3nt: TGTGCCAGCAGTGACTCCCGGAATGAGCAGTTCTTC

v_gene: TRBV15
abundance: NA
len: 15
j_gene: TRBJ2-1
d_gene: TRBD1
CDR3aa: CATSEHRGSYNEQFF
CDR3nt: TGTGCCACCAGCGAGCACAGGGGTTCCTACAATGAGCAGTTCTTC

v_gene: TRBV14
abundance: NA
len: 16
j_gene: TRBJ2-3
d_gene: NA
CDR3aa: CASSHGQTASTDTQYF
CDR3nt: TGTGCCAGCAGCCACGGACAGACCGCTAGCACAGATACGCAGTATTTT

v_gene: TRBV4-2
abundance: NA
len: 16
j_gene: TRBJ2-3
d_gene: TRBD2
CDR3aa: CASSQAGTSSADTQYF
CDR3nt: TGTGCCAGCAGCCAGGCCGGGACTAGCAGCGCAGATACGCAGTATTTT

v_gene: TRBV12-5
abundance: NA
len: 16
j_gene: TRBJ2-2
d_gene: TRBD2
CDR3aa: CASGLVLGGGTGELFF
CDR3nt: TGTGCTAGTGGTTTGGTACTTGGGGGGGGCACCGGGGAGCTGTTTTTT

v_gene: TRBV28
abundance: NA
len: 14
j_gene: TRBJ2-7
d_gene: NA
CDR3aa: CASFPGAGNYEQYF
CDR3nt: TGTGCCAGCTTTCCCGGGGCGGGGAACTACGAGCAGTACTTC

v_gene: TRBV5-4
abundance: NA
len: 15
j_gene: TRBJ2-2
d_gene: NA
CDR3aa: CASSLMVANTGELFF
CDR3nt: TGTGCCAGCAGCTTGATGGTAGCGAACACCGGGGAGCTGTTTTTT

v_gene: TRBV19
abundance: once
len: 14
j_gene: TRBJ1-5
d_gene: NA
CDR3aa: CASSIAGGNQPQHF
CDR3nt: TGTGCCAGTAGTATAGCGGGAGGGAATCAGCCCCAGCATTTT

v_gene: TRBV30
abundance: few
len: 12
j_gene: TRBJ2-2
d_gene: NA
CDR3aa: CAWRYTTGELFF
CDR3nt: TGTGCCTGGAGGTACACCACCGGGGAGCTGTTTTTT

v_gene: TRBV11-3
abundance: once
len: 16
j_gene: TRBJ2-4
d_gene: TRBD2
CDR3aa: CASSLPRTSGGNIQYF
CDR3nt: TGTGCCAGCAGCCTCCCCCGGACTAGCGGGGGAAACATTCAGTACTTC

v_gene: TRBV7-6
abundance: NA
len: 16
j_gene: TRBJ2-3
d_gene: TRBD2
CDR3aa: CASSLTPLADTDTQYF
CDR3nt: TGTGCCAGCAGCCTTACTCCTCTAGCGGACACAGATACGCAGTATTTT

v_gene: TRBV12-5
abundance: NA
len: 13
j_gene: TRBJ2-7
d_gene: NA
CDR3aa: CASGSDSQGEQYF
CDR3nt: TGTGCTAGTGGTTCGGACTCCCAGGGGGAGCAGTACTTC

v_gene: TRBV11-3
abundance: NA
len: 14
j_gene: TRBJ2-4
d_gene: NA
CDR3aa: CASSPRLAKNIQYF
CDR3nt: TGTGCCAGCAGCCCTAGACTAGCCAAAAACATTCAGTACTTC

v_gene: TRBV6-5
abundance: NA
len: 16
j_gene: TRBJ2-7
d_gene: NA
CDR3aa: CASSYTQSSGAYEQYF
CDR3nt: TGTGCCAGCAGTTATACCCAGTCCAGCGGAGCCTACGAGCAGTACTTC

v_gene: TRBV25-1
abundance: NA
len: 15
j_gene: TRBJ1-5
d_gene: NA
CDR3aa: CASTSAQRSNQPQHF
CDR3nt: TGTGCCAGCACGTCGGCCCAGCGCAGCAATCAGCCCCAGCATTTT

v_gene: TRBV4-3
abundance: few
len: 15
j_gene: TRBJ2-7
d_gene: NA
CDR3aa: CASSQEGWGAYEQYF
CDR3nt: TGCGCCAGCAGCCAAGAAGGGTGGGGAGCCTACGAGCAGTACTTC

v_gene: TRBV11-2
abundance: NA
len: 15
j_gene: TRBJ2-1
d_gene: TRBD1
CDR3aa: CASSSQGAFYNEQFF
CDR3nt: TGTGCCAGCAGCTCTCAGGGGGCGTTCTACAATGAGCAGTTCTTC

v_gene: TRBV7-9
abundance: NA
len: 13
j_gene: TRBJ2-1
d_gene: TRBD2
CDR3aa: CASSVSGRSEQFF
CDR3nt: TGTGCCAGCAGCGTTAGCGGGAGGAGTGAGCAGTTCTTC

v_gene: TRBV29-1
abundance: NA
len: 14
j_gene: TRBJ2-1
d_gene: TRBD1
CDR3aa: CSVESTGGFNEQFF
CDR3nt: TGCAGCGTTGAATCCACAGGGGGCTTCAATGAGCAGTTCTTC

v_gene: TRBV28
abundance: NA
len: 11
j_gene: TRBJ1-2
d_gene: NA
CDR3aa: CASSFGYGYTF
CDR3nt: TGTGCCAGCAGTTTCGGCTATGGCTACACCTTC

v_gene: TRBV5-4
abundance: once
len: 15
j_gene: TRBJ2-1
d_gene: NA
CDR3aa: CASSLQVRKNNEQFF
CDR3nt: TGTGCCAGCAGCTTGCAGGTTCGGAAGAACAATGAGCAGTTCTTC

v_gene: TRBV30
abundance: NA
len: 13
j_gene: TRBJ1-1
d_gene: NA
CDR3aa: CAGLRRENTEAFF
CDR3nt: TGTGCCGGACTTAGGCGCGAGAACACTGAAGCTTTCTTT

v_gene: TRBV2
abundance: NA
len: 14
j_gene: TRBJ1-2
d_gene: TRBD1
CDR3aa: CASSEAGQSYGYTF
CDR3nt: TGTGCCAGCAGTGAAGCGGGACAGTCCTATGGCTACACCTTC

v_gene: TRBV25-1
abundance: once
len: 14
j_gene: TRBJ1-1
d_gene: TRBD1
CDR3aa: CASRTGGWNTEAFF
CDR3nt: TGTGCCAGCAGGACAGGGGGCTGGAACACTGAAGCTTTCTTT

v_gene: TRBV10-1
abundance: NA
len: 11
j_gene: TRBJ1-2
d_gene: TRBD1
CDR3aa: CANQGVKGYTF
CDR3nt: TGCGCCAACCAGGGGGTGAAGGGCTACACCTTC

v_gene: TRBV6-5
abundance: NA
len: 15
j_gene: TRBJ1-2
d_gene: NA
CDR3aa: CASTPPGRGGYGYTF
CDR3nt: TGTGCCAGCACCCCCCCCGGCCGAGGGGGCTATGGCTACACCTTC

v_gene: TRBV12-5
abundance: NA
len: 20
j_gene: TRBJ2-1
d_gene: NA
CDR3aa: CASVPLGSGVTDKLYNEQFF
CDR3nt: TGTGCTAGTGTCCCCCTGGGTAGCGGAGTGACAGATAAGTTGTACAATGAGCAGTTCTTC

v_gene: TRBV27
abundance: NA
len: 15
j_gene: TRBJ2-7
d_gene: TRBD2
CDR3aa: CASRESTSGSIPPLF
CDR3nt: TGTGCCAGCAGGGAGTCGACTAGCGGGAGTATCCCCCCGCTGTTC

v_gene: TRBV27
abundance: NA
len: 17
j_gene: TRBJ2-5
d_gene: TRBD1
CDR3aa: CASSPRPGQGVISTQYF
CDR3nt: TGTGCCAGCAGTCCCCGTCCGGGGCAGGGGGTCATTTCTACCCAGTACTTC

v_gene: TRBV28
abundance: NA
len: 14
j_gene: TRBJ1-4
d_gene: NA
CDR3aa: CASGLGATNEKLFF
CDR3nt: TGTGCCAGCGGGTTGGGGGCGACTAATGAAAAACTGTTTTTT